A single sample gave rise to the 3 T cell receptor beta chains below, sequenced in a study of OX40 agonist ivuxolimab in advanced cancers. TCRdb's table, derived via immunoSEQ multiplex PCR, lists solely in-frame clones and lacks some. The repertoire holds 70,000 to 95,000 clones, with 87% as singletons. The source was CD4+ or CD8+ T cells sorted from blood, collected in a trial of the OX40 agonist ivuxolimab. These receptors were collected from an adult with an advanced solid tumor such as melanoma, head and neck, liver or kidney cancer.

The CDR3: CASSADWNEKLFF. The CDR3 coding sequence is TGTGCCAGCAGCGCGGACTGGAATGAAAAACTGTTTTTT. This chain connects TRBV9 to TRBJ1-4; D gene ambiguous. The germline V gene encodes CDR1 SGDLS and CDR2 YYNGEE. This CDR3 region has 13 residues. Trimming pared 3 bases from V and 5 bases from J, leaving 8 bases between.

This chain joins TRBV7-2 and TRBJ2-1, with D possibly being TRBD2 (6 bases). V was pared by 1 base and J by 9 bases, with 13 bases between. The CDR3 has 14 amino acids. Germline V gives CDR1 SGHTA, CDR2 FQGNSA. The CDR3 DNA reads TGTGCCAGCAGCTTAGTTCCGAGAGCGGGTGAGCAGTTCTTC. As protein: CASSLVPRAGEQFF. The variable domain in full, completed from reference TRBV7-2 and TRBJ2-1, reads GAGVSQSPSNKVTEKGKDVELRCDPISGHTALYWYRQSLGQGLEFLIYFQGNSAPDKSGLPSDRFSAERTGGSVSTLTIQRTQQEDSAVYLCASSLVPRAGEQFFGPGTRLTVL.

V gene TRBV5-4 combines with J gene TRBJ2-3; TRBD1 aligns across 8 bases. CDR1 and CDR2 from the germline V gene are SGHNT and YYREEE (reference sequence). V was pared by 1 base and J by 2 bases, with 3 bases of the junction left unmatched. There are 15 residues in the CDR3. DNA for the CDR3: TGTGCCAGCAGCTTGCGGACAGGGTTCACAGATACGCAGTATTTT. Its translation: CASSLRTGFTDTQYF. The variable domain in full, with the rest retrieved from reference TRBV5-4 and TRBJ2-3, is ETGVTQSPTHLIKTRGQQVTLRCSSQSGHNTVSWYQQALGQGPQFIFQYYREEENGRGNFPPRFSGLQFPNYSSELNVNALELDDSALYLCASSLRTGFTDTQYFGPGTRLTVL.